The TCR beta chain described here comes from a study of shared T cell receptors in the human thymus. Assay: immunoSEQ multiplex PCR; the TCRdb copy retains only in-frame clones and omits some. The table includes about 660,000 clones, 70% to 90% detected once. V lost 3 bases, J lost 0 bases, and 9 bases lay in between. Germline V gene sequence: CDR1 MDHEN, CDR2 SYDVKM. The CDR3 has 15 amino acids. These data were likewise used in another study, on human thymus T cells. That work adds: Corrective surgery for congenital heart defects was being performed on the healthy Finnish infants who served as donors. Thymic resections from corrective heart surgery supplied the tissue. Apparent bias marked the V and J gene usage of thymic and blood repertoires. What related research reported was that thymic repertoires overlapped highly among unrelated individuals.

Material for sequencing was thymocytes. This TCR was sampled from a boy under two years old with a congenital heart defect. The J gene is TRBJ1-5, the V gene TRBV28; the D is unclear. CDR3: CASSFQIASNQPQHF. The DNA of the CDR3 is TGTGCCAGCAGTTTCCAAATAGCTAGCAATCAGCCCCAGCATTTT.